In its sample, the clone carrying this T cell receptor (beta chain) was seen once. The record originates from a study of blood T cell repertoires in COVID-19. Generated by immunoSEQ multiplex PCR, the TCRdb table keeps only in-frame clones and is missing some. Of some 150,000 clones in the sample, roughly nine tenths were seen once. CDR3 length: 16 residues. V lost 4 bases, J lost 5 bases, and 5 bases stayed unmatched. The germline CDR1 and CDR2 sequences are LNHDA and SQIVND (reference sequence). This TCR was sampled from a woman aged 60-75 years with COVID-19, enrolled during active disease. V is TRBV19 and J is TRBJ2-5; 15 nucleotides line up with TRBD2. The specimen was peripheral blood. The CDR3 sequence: CASSTGTSGRKETQYF. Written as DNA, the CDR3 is TGTGCCAGTAGTACCGGGACTAGCGGGAGGAAGGAGACCCAGTACTTC.